A selection of T cell receptor beta chains follows, all from one sample in a study of shared clonotypes between healthy human individuals. Only in-frame clones appear in the TCRdb table, and some are missing; sequencing was by immunoSEQ multiplex PCR. This sample has around 2.3 million clones; approximately 94% occur once, and the top ten carry 0.13%. Sequenced material: naive CD4+ T cells sorted from blood. The receptor source for this set is a man between 18 and 35 years old in good health. Each CDR3 is given with its conserved first and last residue. Fields, in order: J gene, D gene, V gene, clone size, CDR3 DNA, CDR3 protein. The D gene is left open where the match is weak. Clone size is stated in some rows and not others, as once, few, many or a class when expanded.

>TRBJ1-6|-|TRBV7-8|-
TGTGCCAGCAGTCTCTCCGACGGGGGGCCGTTGCCCCTCCACTTT
CASSLSDGGPLPLHF
>TRBJ1-1|-|TRBV18|few
TGTGCCAGCTCACCACCGGGGGGCACTGAAGCTTTCTTT
CASSPPGGTEAFF
>TRBJ2-3|-|TRBV6-6|-
TGTGCCAGCAGTGGGGGAGGAGATACGCAGTATTTT
CASSGGGDTQYF
>TRBJ2-7|-|TRBV5-4|-
TGTGCCAGCAGCTTGGATGGGGTCTGGCAGCAGTACTTC
CASSLDGVWQQYF
>TRBJ2-7|TRBD2|TRBV11-3|-
TGTGCCAGCAGCTGCCGGGAGGAGTCCCCCTACGAGCAGTACTTC
CASSCREESPYEQYF
>TRBJ1-2|-|TRBV25-1|-
TGTGCCAGCAGTGCCGGGACAAGGGTCGCCACCCAGGATGGCTACACCTTC
CASSAGTRVATQDGYTF
>TRBJ1-1|-|TRBV12-5|once
TGTGCTAGTGGCCTCCGACATCTATCCACTGAAGCTTTCTTT
CASGLRHLSTEAFF
>TRBJ2-5|-|TRBV5-6|-
TGTGCCAGCAGCTTGTTCGGGACCAACCAAGAGACCCAGTACTTC
CASSLFGTNQETQYF
>TRBJ2-7|TRBD2|TRBV6-6|-
TGTGCCAGCAGTTTACTAGCGGGAGCGCAAGAGCAGTACTTC
CASSLLAGAQEQYF
>TRBJ2-3|-|TRBV5-4|once
TGTGCCAGCAGCTTGGCAGGGGAGGGCACAGATACGCAGTATTTT
CASSLAGEGTDTQYF
>TRBJ1-5|-|TRBV7-9|-
TGTGCCAGCAGCTTAGGGACCAGCGGCAATCAGCCCCAGCATTTT
CASSLGTSGNQPQHF
>TRBJ2-2|-|TRBV6-5|-
TGTGCCAGCAGTTACTACAGGGCAAAATCCGGGGAGCTGTTTTTT
CASSYYRAKSGELFF
>TRBJ1-1|-|TRBV29-1|-
TGCAGCGTTGGTCCTTCAGGGTGGATGAACACTGAAGCTTTCTTT
CSVGPSGWMNTEAFF
>TRBJ2-5|TRBD2|TRBV6-1|-
TGTGCCAGCAGTGAACGCCGAGCGGGAGGGCCCCAGGAGACCCAGTACTTC
CASSERRAGGPQETQYF
>TRBJ2-7|TRBD2|TRBV11-2|-
TGTGCCAGCACCCCCGGACTAGCGGGACCCTACGAGCAGTACTTC
CASTPGLAGPYEQYF
>TRBJ2-1|TRBD2|TRBV7-9|-
TGTGCCAGCAGCATTAGCGGGAGTTCGGAGTTCTTC
CASSISGSSEFF
>TRBJ2-2|TRBD2|TRBV6-1|-
TGTGCCAGCAGTGCGGGACTAGCTCTGGGGGAGCTGTTTTTT
CASSAGLALGELFF
>TRBJ1-5|-|TRBV5-4|-
TGTGCCACCGCTCTTGTAGGGCAGCCCCAGCATTTT
CATALVGQPQHF
>TRBJ2-7|-|TRBV7-3|-
TGTGCCAGCAGCCCCGGGACGGGGGCCTACGAGCAGTACTTC
CASSPGTGAYEQYF
>TRBJ2-7|TRBD2|TRBV27|-
TGTGCCAGCAGTTTATATAGACAGCGGGAGAATCTCGCCGAGCAGTACTTC
CASSLYRQRENLAEQYF
>TRBJ2-7|-|TRBV5-4|-
TGTGCCAGCAGCCGGGGCGGGGTGAGCTCCTACGAGCAGTACTTC
CASSRGGVSSYEQYF
>TRBJ2-7|-|TRBV10-2|-
TGCGCCAGCAGCGGGATAGCGGAACTACCTCCTTCCTACGAGCAGTACTTC
CASSGIAELPPSYEQYF
>TRBJ2-5|TRBD2|TRBV7-2|-
TGTGCCAGCAGCCCCCCTCTGGGCGGGAGAGCAGAGACCCAGTACTTC
CASSPPLGGRAETQYF
>TRBJ1-5|TRBD1|TRBV2|-
TGTGCCAGCAGTGGACAGGGGTTCGGCAATCAGCCCCAGCATTTT
CASSGQGFGNQPQHF